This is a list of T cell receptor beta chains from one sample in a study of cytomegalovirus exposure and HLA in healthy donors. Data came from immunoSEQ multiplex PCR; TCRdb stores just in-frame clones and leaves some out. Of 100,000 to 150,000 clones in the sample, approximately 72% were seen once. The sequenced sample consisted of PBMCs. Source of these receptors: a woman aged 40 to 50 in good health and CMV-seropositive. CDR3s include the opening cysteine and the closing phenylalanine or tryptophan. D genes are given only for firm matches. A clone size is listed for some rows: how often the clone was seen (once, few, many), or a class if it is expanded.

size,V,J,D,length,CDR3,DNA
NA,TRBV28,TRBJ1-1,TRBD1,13,CASSDGQGGEAFF,TGTGCCAGCAGTGACGGACAGGGGGGTGAAGCTTTCTTT
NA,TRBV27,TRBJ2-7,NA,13,CASGATVSNEQYF,TGTGCCAGCGGCGCTACAGTGTCTAACGAGCAGTACTTC
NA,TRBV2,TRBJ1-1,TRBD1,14,CASSSDRGATEAFF,TGTGCCAGCAGCTCAGACAGGGGTGCCACTGAAGCTTTCTTT
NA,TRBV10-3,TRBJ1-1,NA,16,CAISEKPESLNTEAFF,TGTGCCATCAGTGAGAAACCCGAGAGCCTGAACACTGAAGCTTTCTTT
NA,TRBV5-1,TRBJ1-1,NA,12,CASSLAGSEAFF,TGCGCCAGCAGCTTGGCGGGGTCTGAAGCTTTCTTT
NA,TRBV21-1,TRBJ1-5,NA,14,CASIQYRDNQPQHF,TGTGCCAGCATCCAATACAGGGACAATCAGCCCCAGCATTTT
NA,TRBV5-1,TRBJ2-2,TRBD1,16,CASSLLGQGNTGELFF,TGCGCCAGCAGCTTGTTGGGACAGGGAAACACCGGGGAGCTGTTTTTT
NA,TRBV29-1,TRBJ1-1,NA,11,CSVAMNTEAFF,TGCAGCGTTGCAATGAACACTGAAGCTTTCTTT
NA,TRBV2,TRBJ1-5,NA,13,CASRPGGNQPQHF,TGTGCCAGCAGGCCAGGGGGCAATCAGCCCCAGCATTTT
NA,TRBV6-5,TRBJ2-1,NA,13,CASSARGAGSQFF,TGTGCCAGCAGTGCCCGTGGAGCGGGTTCGCAGTTCTTC
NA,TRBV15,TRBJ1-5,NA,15,CATSRDATLSQPQHF,TGTGCCACCAGCAGAGATGCGACATTAAGCCAGCCCCAGCATTTT
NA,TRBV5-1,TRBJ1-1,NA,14,CASSSAGQNTEAFF,TGCGCCAGCAGCTCAGCGGGACAGAACACTGAAGCTTTCTTT
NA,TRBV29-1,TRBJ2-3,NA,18,CSVEDRGGLAQSTDTQYF,TGCAGCGTTGAAGATCGTGGCGGGCTAGCACAGAGCACAGATACGCAGTATTTT
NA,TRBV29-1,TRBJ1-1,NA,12,CSVRRGNTEAFF,TGCAGCGTTCGTCGGGGGAACACTGAAGCTTTCTTT
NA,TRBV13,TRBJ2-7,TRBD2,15,CASSHLSGGSYEQYF,TGTGCCAGCAGCCATCTTTCGGGGGGTAGCTACGAGCAGTACTTC
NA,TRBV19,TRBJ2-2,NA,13,CASSGLGTGELFF,TGTGCCAGTTCGGGGTTGGGGACCGGGGAGCTGTTTTTT
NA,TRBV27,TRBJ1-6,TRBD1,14,CASTTWDRLMALHF,TGTGCCAGCACCACCTGGGACAGGCTAATGGCCCTCCACTTT
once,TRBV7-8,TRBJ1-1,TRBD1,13,CASSSQGETEAFF,TGTGCCAGCAGCTCACAGGGGGAGACTGAAGCTTTCTTT
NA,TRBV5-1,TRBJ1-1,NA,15,CASSAELQGIPEAFF,TGCGCCAGCAGCGCCGAACTTCAGGGTATCCCTGAAGCTTTCTTT
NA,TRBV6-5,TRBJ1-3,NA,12,CASSSQGNTIYF,TGTGCCAGCAGCTCGCAGGGAAACACCATATATTTT
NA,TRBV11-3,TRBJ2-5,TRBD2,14,CASSRGGYQETQYF,TGTGCCAGCAGCCGGGGAGGGTACCAAGAGACCCAGTACTTC
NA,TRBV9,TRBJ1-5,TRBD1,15,CASSVGAGGVQPQHF,TGTGCCAGCAGCGTAGGTGCAGGGGGCGTTCAGCCCCAGCATTTT
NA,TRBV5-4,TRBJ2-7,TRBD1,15,CASSFSGGFTYEQYF,TGTGCCAGCAGCTTCTCAGGGGGATTTACCTACGAGCAGTACTTC
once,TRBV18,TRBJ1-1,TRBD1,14,CASSPQGASTEAFF,TGTGCCAGCTCACCACAGGGGGCGAGCACTGAAGCTTTCTTT
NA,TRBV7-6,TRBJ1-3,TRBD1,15,CASSHRQGAGNTIYF,TGTGCCAGCAGCCATAGACAGGGGGCTGGAAACACCATATATTTT
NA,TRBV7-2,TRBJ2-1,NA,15,CASSPLGGALNEQFF,TGTGCCAGCAGCCCCCTAGGGGGGGCCCTCAATGAGCAGTTCTTC
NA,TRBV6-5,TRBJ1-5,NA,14,CASSYTGVNQPQHF,TGTGCCAGCAGTTACACGGGAGTTAACCAGCCCCAGCATTTT
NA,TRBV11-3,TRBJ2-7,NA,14,CASSLGTHSYEQYF,TGTGCCAGCAGCTTGGGCACCCACTCCTACGAGCAGTACTTC
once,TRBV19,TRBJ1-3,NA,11,CASQLGNTIYF,TGTGCCAGTCAACTGGGAAACACCATATATTTT
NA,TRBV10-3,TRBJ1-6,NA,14,CAISETTRESPLHF,TGTGCCATCAGTGAGACCACCCGGGAATCACCCCTCCACTTT
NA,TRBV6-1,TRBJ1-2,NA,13,CASNWADTYGYTF,TGTGCCAGCAATTGGGCAGACACCTATGGCTACACCTTC
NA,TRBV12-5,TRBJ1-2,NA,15,CASGLVSGMNYGYTF,TGTGCTAGTGGTTTGGTATCCGGGATGAACTATGGCTACACCTTC
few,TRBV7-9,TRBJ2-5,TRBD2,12,CVGTSGVKTQYF,TGTGTGGGGACTAGCGGGGTAAAGACCCAGTACTTC
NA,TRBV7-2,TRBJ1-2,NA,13,CASSRGHNYGYTF,TGTGCCAGCAGCCGGGGACACAACTATGGCTACACCTTC
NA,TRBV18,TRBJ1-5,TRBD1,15,CASSQDRGLNQPQHF,TGTGCCAGCTCACAGGACAGGGGTCTAAATCAGCCCCAGCATTTT
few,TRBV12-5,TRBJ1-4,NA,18,CASGPGRGGIAVSEKLFF,TGTGCTAGTGGTCCAGGACGAGGGGGTATCGCGGTTAGTGAAAAACTGTTTTTT
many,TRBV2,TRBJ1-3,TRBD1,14,CASSGQGTLNTIYF,TGTGCCAGCAGCGGACAGGGAACGCTAAACACCATATATTTT
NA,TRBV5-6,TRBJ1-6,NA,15,CASSLVNRDNSPLHF,TGTGCCAGCAGCTTGGTGAACAGGGATAATTCACCCCTCCACTTT
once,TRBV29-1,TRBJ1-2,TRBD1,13,CSVDTGGYYGYTF,TGCAGCGTTGATACAGGGGGTTACTATGGCTACACCTTC
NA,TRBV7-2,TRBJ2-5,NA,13,CASSPYREETQYF,TGTGCCAGCAGCCCGTACAGGGAAGAGACCCAGTACTTC
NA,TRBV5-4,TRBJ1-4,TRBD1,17,CASSLGSGRGRFEKLFF,TGTGCCAGCAGCTTGGGCTCCGGCAGGGGGCGCTTTGAAAAACTGTTTTTT
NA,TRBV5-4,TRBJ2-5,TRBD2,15,CASSLERGSQETQYF,TGTGCCAGCAGCTTGGAGCGGGGGTCACAAGAGACCCAGTACTTC
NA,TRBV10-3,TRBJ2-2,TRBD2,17,CAISGERVAGETGELFF,TGTGCCATCAGTGGAGAGCGGGTAGCGGGGGAAACCGGGGAGCTGTTTTTT
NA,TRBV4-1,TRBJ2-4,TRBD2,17,CASSLTGLAGDFNIQYF,TGCGCCAGCAGCCTGACGGGACTAGCGGGGGATTTCAACATTCAGTACTTC
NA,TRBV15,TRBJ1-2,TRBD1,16,CATSRVDRSRRGGYTF,TGTGCCACCAGCAGAGTGGACAGGAGTCGGCGGGGCGGCTACACCTTC
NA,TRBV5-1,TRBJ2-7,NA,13,CASSLDGTYEQYF,TGCGCCAGCAGCTTGGACGGGACTTACGAGCAGTACTTC
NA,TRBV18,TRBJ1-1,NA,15,CASSPLGHTNTEAFF,TGTGCCAGCTCACCACTGGGACACACGAACACTGAAGCTTTCTTT